Detailed here is one T cell receptor (beta chain). This specimen belongs to a study of blood T cell repertoires in COVID-19. The CDR3 covers 17 residues. From germline, CDR1 is SGDLS and CDR2 YYNGEE. V was cut by 3 bases and J by 8 bases, with 24 bases left in between. TCRdb's table, derived via immunoSEQ multiplex PCR, lists solely in-frame clones and lacks some. The sample shows fewer than 140,000 clones, around 80% of them seen only once. The source of this sequence is a man aged 80 or over with COVID-19, enrolled during active disease. The chain has TRBV9 and TRBJ2-4; TRBD1 is a possible D gene (5 bases). The sequenced sample consisted of peripheral blood. The CDR3 DNA reads TGTGCCAGCAGCGACGGCCCCTGGGCAGGGTTGGCGGACATTCAGTACTTC. Protein product: CASSDGPWAGLADIQYF.